This TCR beta chain emerged from a study of blood T cell repertoires in COVID-19 (dated by TCRdb to 2018 to 2021). For context, the study as a whole: Samples from collaborators originated in the United States, Italy and Spain and spanned both the acute and convalescent phases of COVID-19. The prospective study material was composed of cDNA or gDNA derived from T cells, B-cell-depleted T cells, or PBMCs. Deeply sampled blood TCRbeta repertoires from subjects exposed to, actively infected with, or recovered from COVID-19 were included in the dataset. A freely available public database, intended as a resource for researchers studying the immune response to SARS-CoV-2, is where the repertoires were released. Samples were obtained from the ongoing ImmuneRACE study (first 160 participants) and from some 1,200 subjects provided by 6 global collaborators. The sample metadata nearly always contained a de-identified subject ID, COVID-19 status, age in years and sex. Where available, HLA class I and class II types were taken from metadata supplied by the sample provider and were not determined by assay-based typing.

General study outcomes and caveats: The quantity of clinical and demographic metadata differed by source and by participant and was supplied without curation.

Notes on this clone: Its specific antigen is unknown. Base qualities are not at hand, and no much larger clone is one base apart.

A distance of 15 bases separates the germline ends of V and J, which lose 2 bases and 4 bases respectively. CDR3 length: 15 amino acids, cysteine to phenylalanine. Only CDR3 DNA is held: 45 bases, read in frame from base 1. The germline V gene (reference sequence) provides CDR1 SGHNT and CDR2 YYREEE. TCRbeta CDR3 regions were amplified from genomic DNA using the immunoSEQ Assay, a bias-controlled multiplex PCR. Per the original workflow: The number of nucleated cells in each sample was estimated by amplification of reference gene primers within the assay. Sequence reads were collapsed and filtered to measure the absolute abundance of every unique TCRbeta CDR3 rearrangement. For each sample, productive Simpson clonality was calculated as the square root of Simpson's diversity index over productive rearrangements. In TCRdb, the immuneACCESS table is reduced to in-frame sequences with V and J assigned. These tables do not hold every clone; where another copy was compared, an unresolved V gene accounts for under half, and the others remain unexplained. V and J calls plus clone size are reproduced from that table; the DNA served to infer D and trimming. A total of 250,000 to 300,000 clones appear in this sample, about 89% of them only once. 12% of the sample belongs to the ten largest clones.

Whole blood was collected in K2EDTA tubes by collaborating institutions according to the institutions' own protocols. For TCRbeta analysis, collaborator samples were shipped as frozen whole blood, as isolated PBMCs, or as DNA extracted from either sample type. The source is an older woman with acute or convalescent COVID-19. The V gene is TRBV5-4 and the J gene is TRBJ1-1; a tentative D match to TRBD1 spans 6 bases. Sequences were obtained from peripheral blood. The DNA reads as follows: TGTGCCAGCAGCTTTGCGGGGGCGAGTTCCACTGAAGCTTTCTTT. This encodes CASSFAGASSTEAFF.